Each of the 7 T cell receptor beta chains below was sequenced from the same sample in a study of long-term antiretroviral therapy in people with HIV. The libraries were made with immunoSEQ v3.0 at survey level. Here immunoSEQ multiplex PCR was the method, and the copy in TCRdb shows in-frame clones only, minus some. The table has tens of thousands of clones, approximately 94% seen once; the top ten hold around 2%. This specimen consisted of unsorted PBMCs, obtained roughly 9.5 years after starting antiretroviral therapy. The receptors derive from a man aged 30 to 45 with HIV.

This chain links TRBV7-3 with TRBJ1-1, with 11 bases identical to TRBD1. Trimming at V came to 2 bases and at J to 3 bases, leaving 8 bases not matched to a gene. Per germline, CDR1 SGHTA and CDR2 FQGTGA. The CDR3 has 17 residues. The CDR3 DNA reads TGTGCCAGCAGCTTAGTAGGACAGGGGGCGCAGGACACTGAAGCTTTCTTT. Its protein is CASSLVGQGAQDTEAFF.

The chain carries TRBV7-9 and TRBJ1-4; D perhaps matches TRBD1 (5 bases). V was trimmed by 4 bases and J by 6 bases, leaving 15 bases between them. This CDR3 comprises 15 residues. Germline CDR1 and CDR2: SEHNR and FQNEAQ (reference sequence). The CDR3 DNA reads TGTGCCAGCAGCTGGGGCTATAGGGGCTATGAAAAACTGTTTTTT. As protein: CASSWGYRGYEKLFF.

The J gene is TRBJ1-2, the V gene TRBV18, with D tentatively TRBD1 (6 bases). Germline V CDR1 and CDR2: KGHSH, LQKENI. The CDR3 is made up of 15 amino acids. With 3 bases removed from V and 3 bases from J, the gap between germline ends came to 14 bases. This CDR3 reads CASSPTGGADYGYTF. For the CDR3, the DNA is TGTGCCAGCTCACCCACGGGGGGGGCGGACTATGGCTACACCTTC. The variable domain in full, completed from reference TRBV18 and TRBJ1-2, reads NAGVMQNPRHLVRRRGQEARLRCSPMKGHSHVYWYRQLPEEGLKFMVYLQKENIIDESGMPKERFSAEFPKEGPSILRIQQVVRGDSAAYFCASSPTGGADYGYTFGSGTRLTVV.

The chain links TRBV2 to TRBJ1-2, with 8 bases aligning to TRBD1. Germline assignment: CDR1 SNHLY and CDR2 FYNNEI. V was clipped by 4 bases and J by 3 bases; unmatched bases: 4. There are 14 residues in the CDR3. Here the CDR3 reads CASSVGTGHYGYTF. The CDR3 DNA sequence: TGTGCCAGCAGTGTAGGGACAGGTCACTATGGCTACACCTTC.

This clone occurred once. V gene TRBV6-6 combines with J gene TRBJ1-5; D is uncertain. V shed 2 bases and J shed 5 bases, with 7 bases lying between them. Germline V gives CDR1 MNHNY, CDR2 SVGAGI (reference sequence). The CDR3 is 13 amino acids. The CDR3 nucleotides read TGTGCCAGCAGTTACACCGGGGATCAGCCCCAGCATTTT. Its translation is CASSYTGDQPQHF.

The genes are TRBV27 and TRBJ2-7; 10 nucleotides line up with TRBD2. From germline, CDR1 is MNHEY and CDR2 SMNVEV (reference sequence). The junction had 7 bases not matched to a gene; V was cut back by 5 bases and J by 3 bases. This CDR3 has 15 residues. The CDR3 sequence: CASSVAGGLDYEQYF. DNA of the CDR3: TGTGCCAGCAGTGTAGCGGGGGGACTAGACTACGAGCAGTACTTC.

The chain joins TRBV6-5 to TRBJ2-7; 8 bases map to TRBD2. Germline V gives CDR1 MNHEY, CDR2 SVGAGI. The CDR3 covers 14 residues. J was trimmed by 5 bases and V by 2 bases; bases with no gene match: 5. In nucleotides, the CDR3 is TGTGCCAGCAGTTACGGTAGCGGGGTCCACGAGCAGTACTTC. Protein sequence: CASSYGSGVHEQYF.